Given below is one T cell receptor (beta chain) in context. The data were taken from a study of blood T cell repertoires in COVID-19. Study processing details: It was from reference gene primer amplification that nucleated cell counts were estimated. Method: immunoSEQ multiplex PCR; TCRdb's copy keeps in-frame clones and lacks some. For V, J and clone size, that table is used; D and trimming come from the DNA. The sample has 200,000 to 250,000 clones; under 85% are singletons. V dropped 5 bases and J dropped 6; count of bases not matched to a gene: 5. This CDR3 comprises 13 residues. In germline, CDR1 is SQVTM, CDR2 ANQGSEA. Study members were between about 18 and 95 years old and lived in some 26 US regions. Participants reported their clinical history, and cohort assignment relied on those reports. Either two negative PCRs, clearance, or symptom resolution qualified Cohort 3 donors as recovered.

Sequencing input: PBMCs or T cells enriched from blood (not recorded which). This receptor was identified in a man between 60 and 75 years old who had recovered from COVID-19. V usage is TRBV29-1 and J usage is TRBJ1-4, with TRBD1 identical over 8 bases. CDR3 residues: CSVRTGRDEKLFF. The CDR3 DNA is TGCAGCGTTAGGACAGGGCGCGATGAAAAACTGTTTTTT.